The clone carrying this T cell receptor (beta chain) has a handful of counts. TCRdb independently ran MiXCR on the RT-PCR reads; one entry per CDR3 protein. The sample lists around 700,000 distinct CDR3 sequences; 13% to 15% were seen once. CDR1 is SGHTA and CDR2 is FQGTGA in the germline V gene. V lost 2 bases and J 3 bases, leaving 10 bases between the germline ends. This CDR3 has 15 amino acids. The genes are TRBV7-3 and TRBJ1-4; the D gene is possibly TRBD1 (6 bases). The sample comprised memory CD4+ T cells from blood. This TCR derives from a female donor in good health, serving as a healthy control. CDR3 protein: CASSLLGGSNEKLFF. CDR3 DNA sequence: TGTGCCAGCAGCTTACTCGGGGGCTCTAATGAAAAACTGTTTTTT.